These T cell receptor beta chains were read from a single sample in a study of blood T cell repertoires in COVID-19. The protocol was immunoSEQ multiplex PCR, while the TCRdb copy is restricted to in-frame clones and leaves out a portion. There are 250,000 to 400,000 clones in the sample; around 84% occur only once, and around 1.8% lies in the top ten. Input material: PBMCs or T cells enriched from blood (not recorded which). The receptors come from a woman under 40 who had been exposed to COVID-19. CDR3s include the opening cysteine and the closing phenylalanine or tryptophan. D genes are given only for firm matches. For some rows the clone size is stated as once, few or many, or as a class when expanded; others skip it.

NA	TRBJ2-1	TRBD1	TRBV6-2/TRBV6-3	TGTGCCAGCAGTTCCGCGAGAGGGGGCGCTGAGCAGTTCTTC	CASSSARGGAEQFF
NA	TRBJ1-2	NA	TRBV20-1	TGCAGTGCCGTAACTAACTATGGCTACACCTTC	CSAVTNYGYTF
few	TRBJ1-2	NA	TRBV24-1	TGTGCCACCAGTAGTTCACAGAATAGGCTCCATGGCTACACCTTC	CATSSSQNRLHGYTF
NA	TRBJ1-2	TRBD1	TRBV5-4	TGTGCCAGCAGCATGGAAAGGACCAGGGGGGTTAACTATGGCTACACCTTC	CASSMERTRGVNYGYTF
NA	TRBJ2-2	TRBD1	TRBV9	TGTGCCAGCAGTGATACCGGACAGGAACTTCCCGGGGAGCTGTTTTTT	CASSDTGQELPGELFF
NA	TRBJ2-1	NA	TRBV3-1/TRBV3-2	TGTGCCAGCAGTCCACAGGGAAATGAGCAGTTCTTC	CASSPQGNEQFF
NA	TRBJ2-7	NA	TRBV9	TGTGCCAGCAGCGCCGGGTCGGAGGGGTACGAGCAGTACTTC	CASSAGSEGYEQYF
few	TRBJ2-7	NA	TRBV11-2	TGTGCCAGCAGCTGGTCAGGCGAGCAGTACTTC	CASSWSGEQYF
once	TRBJ2-1	NA	TRBV3-1/TRBV3-2	TGTGCCAGCAGGGTTTACGGGAGCTCCTACAATGAGCAGTTCTTC	CASRVYGSSYNEQFF
NA	TRBJ2-4	NA	TRBV6-2/TRBV6-3	TGTGCCAGCAGTGCAGACGGAGTCCTAGCCAAAAACATTCAGTACTTC	CASSADGVLAKNIQYF
NA	TRBJ1-2	NA	TRBV10-2	TGCGCCAGCAGTGGGTCGGGAGCCGGCTACACCTTC	CASSGSGAGYTF
once	TRBJ1-2	NA	TRBV4-1	TGCGCCAGCAGCCAAGAAGGGGACTCCGGCTACACCTTC	CASSQEGDSGYTF
NA	TRBJ2-5	TRBD1	TRBV19	TGTGCCAGTAGTATGGGACAGCAAGAGACCCAGTACTTC	CASSMGQQETQYF
few	TRBJ1-2	TRBD1	TRBV6-5	TGTGCCAGCAGTACCGACGCGACAGGGGGTTATGGCTACACCTTC	CASSTDATGGYGYTF
NA	TRBJ1-5	NA	TRBV27	TGTGCCAGCAGCATCAGGGTCCTTCAGCCCCAGCATTTT	CASSIRVLQPQHF
NA	TRBJ2-7	TRBD2	TRBV7-2	TGTGCCAGCAGCTTAGTCGGGGGGAGCAACTCCTACGAGCAGTACTTC	CASSLVGGSNSYEQYF
NA	TRBJ2-1	NA	TRBV5-1	TGCGCCAGCAGCCCCTCGGGGGTATGGATAAACGAGCAGTTCTTC	CASSPSGVWINEQFF
NA	TRBJ2-7	NA	TRBV10-1	TGCGCCAGCAGTGAAGGGGGGGCAGGAGAGCAGTACTTC	CASSEGGAGEQYF
NA	TRBJ2-1	TRBD2	TRBV6-1	TGTGCCAGCAGTGATCGAGCCGCGGGACTAGGATACAATGAGCAGTTCTTC	CASSDRAAGLGYNEQFF